This T cell receptor beta chain was captured by sequencing in a study of blood T cells in healthy people across ages. The authors ran a second PCR of 7 to 11 cycles using a sample-barcoded 5' primer and a J-beta primer mix. TCRdb analysed the 5' RACE reads with MiXCR anew, one entry per CDR3 protein. The sample has 1.5 million to 2 million distinct CDR3 sequences, 25% to 30% seen once. Findings and limits, study-wide: When one million T cells were used, diversity estimates were thought to be underestimates.

CDR3 length equals 16 residues. The germline V gene encodes CDR1 MNHEY and CDR2 SVGEGT. Trimming pared 5 bases from V and 2 bases from J, leaving 16 bases between. Investigators took around 11 milliliters of peripheral blood from every donor. This clonotype was recorded a few times. What it recognizes is unknown. This TCR derives from a woman in her twenties or thirties in good health. The genes are TRBV6-2 or TRBV6-3 and TRBJ2-1, with a weak D call TRBD1 (6 bases). Sequencing used blood. The DNA for the CDR3 is TGTGCCAGCAGTCCCTCAGTGGGGGCCCCCTACAATGAGCAGTTCTTC. Translating it yields CASSPSVGAPYNEQFF.